The 3 T cell receptor beta chains in this list originate from one sample, sequenced in a study of blood T cells in healthy people across ages (dated by TCRdb to the mid-2010s). Library generation was performed with 5' RACE. Instrument on record: Illumina HiSeq 2500. The second PCR ran for about 6 to 12 cycles and used a J-beta primer mix along with a sample-barcoded 5' primer. TCRdb handled the public reads itself, with Q25 trimming in fastp and clone calling in MiXCR, and kept productive beta chains. Rows are unified per CDR3 protein, each entry keeping the most common DNA and genes. The sample has approximately 1.5 million distinct CDR3 sequences on record, roughly 30% of them singletons. 10% to 12% of the sample goes to the ten largest clones. Material for sequencing was blood. Receptors originate from a woman in her twenties or thirties in good health.

This clonotype was counted ten times or more. The chain couples TRBV5-1 to TRBJ1-2; possible D gene TRBD1, 6 bases. V was trimmed by 0 bases and J by 7 bases, leaving 10 bases between them. This CDR3 comprises 13 residues. Germline V CDR1 and CDR2: SGHRS, YFSETQ. The CDR3 DNA reads as TGCGCCAGCAGCTTGGAGAACAGGGTTGGCTACACCTTC. It yields the protein CASSLENRVGYTF.

This clonotype was seen ten or more times. The chain employs TRBV24-1 and TRBJ2-3, with no clear D. The germline CDR1 and CDR2 sequences are KGHDR and SFDVKD. The CDR3 loop spans 14 amino acids. V lost 1 base to trimming and J lost 4 bases, with 8 bases between them. This chain's CDR3 is CATSDLGYPDTQYF. The CDR3 region has the DNA TGTGCCACCAGTGATTTAGGGTACCCAGATACGCAGTATTTT.

A few counts support this clonotype. The V gene is TRBV29-1, the J gene TRBJ2-1, with TRBD1 matching 7 bases. Germline values: CDR1 SQVTM, CDR2 ANQGSEA. This CDR3 comprises 14 residues. Trimming removed 2 bases from V and 8 bases from J; junction bases left unmatched: 9. CDR3 amino acids: CSVESFRDSDEQFF. For the CDR3, the DNA is TGCAGCGTTGAAAGCTTCCGGGACAGCGATGAGCAGTTCTTC.